This entry lists 9 T cell receptor beta chains sequenced from one sample in a study of T cell responses to AZD1222 COVID-19 vaccine. This table comes from immunoSEQ multiplex PCR, and its TCRdb copy is limited to in-frame clones, with some not included. There are about 270,000 clones in the sample; around 93% occur only once, and roughly 0.5% lies in the top ten. The source was peripheral blood, collected 28 days after the second AZD1222 dose. Receptors were obtained from an adult who received the AZD1222 COVID-19 vaccine.

J is TRBJ1-6 and V is TRBV2, with D uncertain. Trimming pared 9 bases from V and 5 bases from J, leaving 11 bases between. The CDR3 loop spans 13 amino acids. Germline V lookup: CDR1 SNHLY, CDR2 FYNNEI. This CDR3 reads CASSVSDNSPLHF. The DNA of the CDR3 is TGTGCCAGTTCGGTCTCGGATAATTCACCCCTCCACTTT.

The V and J genes are TRBV6-6 and TRBJ2-1; D possibly matches TRBD1 or TRBD2 (6 bases each). Germline values: CDR1 MNHNY, CDR2 SVGAGI (reference sequence). The V and J ends lost 5 bases and 2 bases respectively, with 16 bases between them. The CDR3 runs 16 residues. CDR3 in amino acids: CASSPIGGRTYNEQFF. The CDR3 DNA is TGTGCCAGCAGTCCCATAGGGGGGAGGACCTACAATGAGCAGTTCTTC.

The gene calls are TRBV7-9 and TRBJ2-1; TRBD2 is a possible D gene (5 bases). The V end lost 3 bases, the J end lost 0 bases, and 6 bases lay between the germline ends. The CDR3 loop spans 14 amino acids. Germline V gives CDR1 SEHNR, CDR2 FQNEAQ (reference sequence). CDR3 nucleotides: TGTGCCAGCAGCTTGACTATCTCCTACAATGAGCAGTTCTTC. This encodes CASSLTISYNEQFF.

The chain is built from TRBV27 and TRBJ2-7, with 7 bases fitting TRBD2. Germline V gene lookup returns CDR1 MNHEY and CDR2 SMNVEV (reference sequence). The CDR3 spans 13 residues. Losses at the gene ends were 4 bases for V and 6 bases for J; bases not matched to a gene: 6. CDR3 coding DNA: TGTGCCAGCAGTTGGGGGGGAGGGCGCGAGCAGTACTTC. It encodes CASSWGGGREQYF.

Notes on this clone: Within the sample, other DNA sequences also encode this same CDR3. V is TRBV12-3 or TRBV12-4 and J is TRBJ1-6, with D unclear. The V and J ends lost 5 bases and 9 bases respectively, with 8 bases between them. This CDR3 spans 12 amino acids. The CDR3 DNA reads TGTGCCAGCAGTCTATCGTCTTCACCCCTCCACTTT. The encoded protein is CASSLSSSPLHF.

The V gene is TRBV29-1, the J gene TRBJ2-7; TRBD1 matches 8 bases. This CDR3 is 14 amino acids long. CDR1 and CDR2 from the germline V gene are SQVTM and ANQGSEA. The trim removed 7 bases at V and 6 bases at J, leaving 14 bases unmatched. The CDR3 coding sequence is TGCAGCGCAGGACAGGGCAATAGGATTATCGAGCAGTACTTC. This gives the protein CSAGQGNRIIEQYF.

This CDR3 reads CASSPQGGALNYGYASYTF. In DNA, the CDR3 is TGTGCCAGCAGTCCTCAGGGTGGAGCTCTTAACTATGGCTACGCGAGCTACACCTTC. The rearrangement joins TRBV28 to TRBJ1-2, with a weak D call TRBD1 (5 bases). Germline V gene data show CDR1 as MDHEN and CDR2 as SYDVKM. The CDR3 is 19 amino acids. Between the trimmed V and J ends, which lost 5 bases and 9 bases, there was a span of 34 bases.

The rearrangement uses TRBV4-2 and TRBJ1-1, with TRBD1 matching 10 bases. Losses at the gene ends were 4 bases for V and 8 bases for J; bases not matched to a gene: 7. CDR1 is LGHNA and CDR2 is YNFKEQ in the germline V gene. CDR3 size: 14 residues. The CDR3 loop reads CASSRETGGLEAFF. As DNA, the CDR3 is TGTGCCAGCAGCCGGGAGACAGGGGGCTTAGAAGCTTTCTTT.

The DNA of the CDR3 is TGTGCCAGTGCCCGGTGGGGTGAGCAGTTCTTC. Translation gives CASARWGEQFF. The gene calls are TRBV2 and TRBJ2-1; D is unresolved. The CDR3 is 11 residues long. V was pared by 9 bases and J by 9 bases, with 12 bases between. Germline V gives CDR1 SNHLY, CDR2 FYNNEI. Full variable domain (outside the CDR3, taken from reference TRBV2 and TRBJ2-1): EPEVTQTPSHQVTQMGQEVILRCVPISNHLYFYWYRQILGQKVEFLVSFYNNEISEKSEIFDDQFSVERPDGSNFTLKIRSTKLEDSAMYFCASARWGEQFFGPGTRLTVL.